Below are 6 T cell receptor beta chains sequenced from a single sample in a study of T cell responses to AZD1222 COVID-19 vaccine. Some clones are missing from TCRdb's copy, which holds only in-frame ones; the method was immunoSEQ multiplex PCR. The repertoire holds roughly 140,000 clones, with about 88% as singletons. The sample was peripheral blood, taken after recovery from COVID-19. Receptors originate from an adult who had recovered from COVID-19.

This clone has just a few counts. The chain combines TRBV20-1 with TRBJ1-1; D remains unclear. The CDR3 consists of 11 residues. V lost 3 bases, J lost 8 bases, and 10 bases lay in between. Per germline, CDR1 DFQATT and CDR2 SNEGSKA (reference sequence). The CDR3 DNA reads TGCAGTGCTAGCCTGAGGAGGGAAGCTTTCTTT. This encodes CSASLRREAFF.

V usage is TRBV27 and J usage is TRBJ1-6, with 8 bases matching TRBD1. The CDR3 sequence is 17 residues long. Germline-derived CDR1 and CDR2 are MNHEY and SMNVEV (reference sequence). V lost 3 bases and J lost 8; bases outside the gene matches: 12. Here the CDR3 DNA reads TGTGCCAGCAGTTTGGTCCCTCCGGACAGGGCCGATTCACCCCTCCACTTT. It translates to CASSLVPPDRADSPLHF.

The chain has TRBV1 and TRBJ2-5; the table's D call TRBD2 went unverified against the DNA. TRBV1 is designated a pseudogene. The CDR3 is made up of 14 amino acids. CDR3 nucleotide sequence: TGCACCAGCAGCCCTCCGAAGCGGGTAGAGACCCAGTACTTC. Its protein product is CTSSPPKRVETQYF.

The chain recombines TRBV29-1 with TRBJ2-4; either TRBD1 or TRBD2 may fit D (5 bases each). Germline assignment: CDR1 SQVTM and CDR2 ANQGSEA. Trimming removed 0 bases from V and 7 bases from J, with 7 bases in between. This CDR3 region has 12 residues. CDR3 sequence (DNA): TGCAGCGTTGAAGAGGGGACCAACATTCAGTACTTC. Amino acid sequence: CSVEEGTNIQYF.

The rearrangement links TRBV18 to TRBJ2-5; weak D call: TRBD2 (6 bases). Trimming left V 2 bases short and J 4 bases short, with 11 bases between. The length of the CDR3 is 14 residues. Germline V gene sequence: CDR1 KGHSH, CDR2 LQKENI. The CDR3 reads CASSPSGEAETQYF. As DNA, the CDR3 is TGTGCCAGCTCACCATCCGGGGAGGCAGAGACCCAGTACTTC.

This clone was counted a single time. The rearrangement joins TRBV18 to TRBJ1-2; D is possibly TRBD1 (5 bases). The CDR3 totals 13 residues. Germline CDR1 reads KGHSH; CDR2 reads LQKENI. V was cut by 4 bases and J by 8 bases, with 14 bases left in between. The CDR3 spells CASSRGSAFGYTF. The DNA of the CDR3 is TGTGCCAGCTCACGGGGGTCAGCTTTCGGCTACACCTTC.